The rows below give T cell receptor beta chains drawn from one sample of a study of cytotoxic CD8 clonotypes in ibrutinib-treated CLL. Sequencing was performed with immunoSEQ multiplex PCR; in TCRdb, only in-frame clones are kept and a portion is missing. Here the sample spans approximately 160,000 clones, roughly 84% being singletons. This sample comprised PBMCs, obtained at disease progression, from a patient treated with ibrutinib. The receptors were sampled from a human donor with chronic lymphocytic leukemia. The CDR3 runs from the conserved cysteine through the conserved F or W. The order of the fields is V gene, J gene, CDR3 length, clone size, D gene, CDR3 protein, CDR3 DNA. D genes are given only for firm matches. Some rows have no size entry. The others give once, few or many, or a class for an expanded clone.

TRBV2	TRBJ2-7	18	.	TRBD1	CASQNNPSGTGAVREQYF	TGTGCCAGCCAAAATAACCCATCCGGGACAGGGGCGGTTAGGGAGCAGTACTTC
TRBV9	TRBJ2-3	18	.	TRBD2	CASSADGTSGRAADTQYF	TGTGCCAGCAGCGCAGACGGGACTAGCGGGAGGGCAGCCGATACGCAGTATTTT
TRBV5-3	TRBJ2-7	18	.	TRBD2	CARSMRLAGGVPFPEQYF	TGTGCCAGAAGCATGAGACTAGCGGGAGGTGTTCCGTTTCCCGAGCAGTACTTC
TRBV2	TRBJ2-7	16	once	TRBD2	CASSARSGRVSYEQYF	TGTGCCAGCAGTGCTCGTAGCGGGAGGGTCTCCTACGAGCAGTACTTC
TRBV6-5	TRBJ2-3	15	once	TRBD2	CASSYQAGGTDTQYF	TGTGCCAGCAGTTACCAAGCGGGAGGCACAGATACGCAGTATTTT
TRBV7-7	TRBJ2-1	14	.	TRBD2	CASSVAGGNNEQFF	TGTGCCAGCAGCGTAGCGGGAGGGAACAATGAGCAGTTCTTC
TRBV4-3	TRBJ2-7	16	.	TRBD1	CASSQAGQGSGYEQYF	TGCGCCAGCAGCCAAGCGGGACAGGGATCGGGGTACGAGCAGTACTTC
TRBV5-5	TRBJ1-2	18	few	.	CASSSRELRRGANYGYTF	TGTGCCAGCAGCTCACGAGAATTGAGGAGGGGGGCTAACTATGGCTACACCTTC
TRBV6-6	TRBJ2-7	13	.	TRBD1	CASSRTGAYEQYF	TGTGCCAGCAGCCGGACAGGGGCCTACGAGCAGTACTTC
TRBV11-2	TRBJ2-7	13	.	.	CASSWGTAYEQYF	TGTGCCAGCAGCTGGGGGACGGCCTACGAGCAGTACTTC
TRBV18	TRBJ2-6	16	.	TRBD2	CASSLMTSGAVNVLTF	TGTGCCAGCTCACTCATGACTAGCGGGGCAGTCAACGTCCTGACTTTC
TRBV28	TRBJ2-7	15	.	.	CASTGSGQNIYEQYF	TGTGCCAGCACCGGATCTGGACAGAACATCTACGAGCAGTACTTC
TRBV7-2	TRBJ2-7	13	.	.	CASSRTGSYEQYF	TGTGCCAGCAGCCGCACGGGCTCCTACGAGCAGTACTTC
TRBV7-2	TRBJ1-2	16	.	.	CASSLAASSGVYGYTF	TGTGCCAGCAGCTTAGCAGCTTCCTCAGGGGTCTATGGCTACACCTTC
TRBV9	TRBJ1-1	15	.	TRBD1	CASSVDPDREDEAFF	TGTGCCAGCAGCGTAGACCCGGACAGGGAGGATGAAGCTTTCTTT
TRBV5-5	TRBJ2-3	17	.	.	CASSFSDYLSSTDTQYF	TGTGCCAGCAGCTTTAGCGACTACCTCTCAAGCACAGATACGCAGTATTTT
TRBV6-6	TRBJ1-5	14	.	TRBD1	CASRTAGGDQPQHF	TGTGCCAGCAGGACCGCAGGGGGGGATCAGCCCCAGCATTTT
TRBV5-5	TRBJ1-2	14	.	TRBD1	CASSPGQGNYGYTF	TGTGCCAGCAGCCCGGGACAGGGTAACTATGGCTACACCTTC
TRBV27	TRBJ2-2	19	.	.	CASSNNHLMRTTNTGELFF	TGTGCCAGCAGTAACAACCACCTGATGAGGACCACAAACACCGGGGAGCTGTTTTTT
TRBV9	TRBJ2-7	14	.	.	CASSVLAQSYEQYF	TGTGCCAGCAGCGTTCTCGCGCAGTCCTACGAGCAGTACTTC